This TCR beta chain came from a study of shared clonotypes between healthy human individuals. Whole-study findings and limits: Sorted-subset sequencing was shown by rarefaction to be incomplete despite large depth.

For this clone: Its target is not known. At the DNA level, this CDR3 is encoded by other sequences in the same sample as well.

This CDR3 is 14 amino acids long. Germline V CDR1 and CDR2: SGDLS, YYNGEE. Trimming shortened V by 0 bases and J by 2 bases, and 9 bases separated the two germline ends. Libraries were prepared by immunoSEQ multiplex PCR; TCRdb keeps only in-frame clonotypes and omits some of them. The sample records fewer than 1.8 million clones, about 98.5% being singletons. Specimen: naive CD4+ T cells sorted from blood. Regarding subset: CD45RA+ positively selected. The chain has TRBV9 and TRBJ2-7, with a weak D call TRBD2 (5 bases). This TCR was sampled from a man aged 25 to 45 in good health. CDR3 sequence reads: CASSVGTVAYEQYF. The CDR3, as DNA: TGTGCCAGCAGCGTAGGGACTGTGGCCTACGAGCAGTACTTC.